A selection of T cell receptor beta chains follows, all from one sample in a study of blood T cell repertoires in COVID-19. Sequencing was performed with immunoSEQ multiplex PCR; in TCRdb, only in-frame clones are kept and a portion is missing. The data show approximately 190,000 clones, around 80% seen once. Sequenced material: peripheral blood. The receptors were sampled from a man aged 25 to 40 with active or convalescent COVID-19. The CDR3 runs from the conserved cysteine through the conserved F or W. The order of the fields is D gene, V gene, clone size, CDR3 length, J gene, CDR3 protein, CDR3 DNA. D genes are given only for firm matches. Where a row states a size, it is once, few, many or the class of an expanded clone; other rows omit it.

NA	TRBV12-5	NA	12	TRBJ2-7	CASTGMSGEQYF	TGTGCTAGTACAGGGATGTCGGGCGAGCAGTACTTC
TRBD2	TRBV7-2	NA	15	TRBJ2-1	CASSRGGLASNEQFF	TGTGCCAGCAGCCGCGGGGGACTAGCGTCCAATGAGCAGTTCTTC
TRBD1	TRBV6-5	NA	14	TRBJ1-5	CASLDATGIQPQHF	TGTGCCAGCCTTGATGCGACAGGGATTCAGCCCCAGCATTTT
TRBD1	TRBV18	NA	15	TRBJ1-5	CASSPSGTENQPQHF	TGTGCCAGCTCGCCATCCGGGACAGAGAATCAGCCCCAGCATTTT
TRBD2	TRBV27	NA	16	TRBJ2-3	CASSLLWGGFTDTQYF	TGTGCCAGCAGTTTATTGTGGGGGGGGTTCACAGATACGCAGTATTTT
TRBD1	TRBV7-9	once	18	TRBJ1-5	CASSLGPGQGAQVRPQHF	TGTGCCAGCAGCTTAGGCCCGGGACAGGGGGCGCAGGTCCGGCCCCAGCATTTT
NA	TRBV27	many	12	TRBJ1-1	CASSVGGTEAFF	TGTGCCAGCAGTGTAGGGGGCACTGAAGCTTTCTTT
NA	TRBV9	few	13	TRBJ1-4	CASSVGLGGRPFF	TGTGCCAGCAGCGTAGGTTTGGGGGGTCGTCCGTTTTTT
TRBD1	TRBV28	NA	15	TRBJ1-5	CASSLTGKGNQPQHF	TGTGCCAGCAGTCTGACAGGGAAAGGCAATCAGCCCCAGCATTTT
TRBD2	TRBV30	NA	13	TRBJ2-7	CAWAIGTSYEQYF	TGTGCCTGGGCTATCGGGACTAGCTACGAGCAGTACTTC
TRBD2	TRBV24-1	NA	17	TRBJ2-2	CATSGPTSGRPTGELFF	TGTGCCACCAGTGGCCCCACTAGCGGGAGACCCACCGGGGAGCTGTTTTTT
NA	TRBV4-1	few	17	TRBJ1-6	CASSQRPSGESFSPLHF	TGCGCCAGCAGCCAACGTCCATCGGGGGAGTCGTTTTCACCCCTCCACTTT
TRBD1	TRBV19	NA	15	TRBJ1-5	CASRDGQEGNQPQHF	TGTGCCAGTAGGGATGGACAGGAGGGCAATCAGCCCCAGCATTTT
NA	TRBV2	NA	15	TRBJ1-4	CASSESPGEIIELFF	TGTGCCAGCAGTGAATCCCCAGGGGAGATAATTGAACTGTTTTTT
NA	TRBV18	NA	15	TRBJ2-7	CASSPLVARTYEQYF	TGTGCCAGCTCACCGTTGGTAGCGAGGACCTACGAGCAGTACTTC
TRBD2	TRBV5-1	NA	15	TRBJ2-2	CASSLGLAGAGELFF	TGCGCCAGCAGCTTGGGGCTAGCGGGAGCCGGGGAGCTGTTTTTT
TRBD1	TRBV5-5	NA	15	TRBJ1-1	CASSSLGGSDTEAFF	TGTGCCAGCAGTTCCTTAGGGGGCTCGGACACTGAAGCTTTCTTT
TRBD2	TRBV6-4	NA	16	TRBJ2-1	CASSSGTSGGQNEQFF	TGTGCCAGCAGTTCCGGGACTAGCGGGGGGCAGAATGAGCAGTTCTTC
NA	TRBV5-1	NA	13	TRBJ2-3	CASSADNTDTQYF	TGCGCCAGCAGCGCAGACAACACAGATACGCAGTATTTT
NA	TRBV16	NA	14	TRBJ1-5	CASSQSNRNQPQHF	TGTGCCAGCAGCCAATCGAACAGAAACCAGCCCCAGCATTTT
NA	TRBV6-5	NA	12	TRBJ1-1	CASSSGNTEAFF	TGTGCCAGCAGTTCCGGGAACACTGAAGCTTTCTTT
NA	TRBV18	few	17	TRBJ2-1	CASSPENGEPFVNEQFF	TGTGCCAGCTCACCCGAGAACGGGGAACCTTTCGTGAATGAGCAGTTCTTC
TRBD2	TRBV6-1	NA	18	TRBJ2-7	CASSVGEGGLAGEYEQYF	TGTGCCAGCAGTGTAGGTGAGGGCGGACTAGCGGGAGAATACGAGCAGTACTTC
NA	TRBV19	few	13	TRBJ2-2	CASSARGTGELFF	TGTGCCAGTAGTGCCCGGGGCACCGGGGAGCTGTTTTTT
NA	TRBV29-1	NA	16	TRBJ1-2	CSVEDLDQGHSYGYTF	TGCAGCGTTGAAGACCTAGATCAGGGACACAGCTATGGCTACACCTTC
NA	TRBV11-3	NA	15	TRBJ2-5	CASSLGRETSETQYF	TGTGCCAGCAGCTTAGGACGGGAGACATCAGAGACCCAGTACTTC
NA	TRBV7-2	NA	13	TRBJ2-1	CASSSGTHNEQFF	TGTGCCAGCAGCTCCGGGACTCACAATGAGCAGTTCTTC
TRBD2	TRBV3-1/TRBV3-2	NA	18	TRBJ2-1	CASSQPSSRASGSHEQFF	TGTGCCAGCAGCCAACCTTCGTCCCGGGCTAGCGGGAGCCATGAGCAGTTCTTC
NA	TRBV30	NA	11	TRBJ2-5	CAWSRQETQYF	TGTGCCTGGAGTCGGCAAGAGACCCAGTACTTC